This TCR beta chain was documented in a study of cytomegalovirus exposure and HLA in healthy donors. Study as a whole: About 180 million T cells yielded roughly 120 million unique TCR beta sequences in earlier analysis. General study results and limits: Donors were assumed by presence/absence analyses to have roughly uniform sequencing depth. Rare TCR sequences dominated, though some public TCRs recurred in many donors.

Both 60 Vbeta primers and 13 Jbeta primers went into the PCR. Some clones are missing from TCRdb's copy, which holds only in-frame ones; the method was immunoSEQ multiplex PCR. This table holds some 160,000 clones, approximately 84% found once. Unrecorded immune exposure was likely among donors, who were nominally healthy when sampled. The ends were cut back, 0 bases at V and 0 bases at J, with 6 bases in the middle. The CDR3 loop spans 15 amino acids. Germline values: CDR1 SGHAT, CDR2 FQNNGV. Points on this clone: Its matching antigen is unknown.

This chain joins TRBV11-2 and TRBJ2-1; TRBD2 is a possible D gene (5 bases). The sample comprised PBMCs. This clonotype was sampled from a woman between 35 and 50 years old in good health and CMV-seropositive. This CDR3 reads CASSLEGSSYNEQFF. The CDR3 coding sequence is TGTGCCAGCAGCTTAGAAGGGAGCTCCTACAATGAGCAGTTCTTC.